The 26 T cell receptor beta chains below come from one sample, sequenced in a study of T cell repertoires in cytomegalovirus infection. Their target antigens are unknown. Each CDR3 protein gets one entry after TCRdb re-called the reads with MiXCR. The repertoire includes some 700,000 distinct CDR3 sequences, roughly 33% of them detected once, and about 20% sits in the top ten. Here the sequenced sample was cultured PBMCs, taken from culture after CMV antigen stimulation. These receptors all come from a human donor in good health (CMV status not recorded). Some clones in this sample may be carry-over from other donors' samples.

The rearrangement joins TRBV18 to TRBJ2-1; 9 bases match TRBD1. The junction had 2 bases not matched to a gene; V was cut back by 3 bases and J by 8 bases. There are 13 residues in the CDR3. In germline, CDR1 is KGHSH, CDR2 LQKENI. In DNA form, the CDR3 reads TGTGCCAGCTCACCCGGGACAGGGTATGAGCAGTTCTTC. This codes for CASSPGTGYEQFF.

This clonotype was seen a handful of times. This chain connects TRBV7-8 to TRBJ2-1; unclear D gene. This CDR3 is built from 13 residues. Trimming stripped 4 bases from V and 10 bases from J, with 14 bases between. The germline V gene encodes CDR1 SGHVS and CDR2 FQNEAQ. This CDR3 reads CASSSYPSGEQFF. The DNA for the CDR3 is TGTGCCAGCAGCTCGTATCCGTCCGGGGAGCAGTTCTTC.

Worth noting for this clonotype: Germline is not matched at one junction end, which may reflect a read error. The V and J genes are TRBV4-1 and TRBJ2-3; no clear D. CDR3 size: 13 residues. Germline V CDR1 and CDR2: MGHRA, YSYEKL. CDR3 sequence: CASSQVLIDTQYF. Written as DNA, the CDR3 is TGTGCCAGCAGCCAAGTTTTAATAGATACGCAGTATTTT.

This clonotype was observed a few times. CDR3 sequence: CASSQDAGGANTGELFF. CDR3 DNA: TGTGCCAGCAGCCAAGATGCGGGGGGGGCTAACACCGGGGAGCTGTTTTTT. This sequence joins TRBV4-2 and TRBJ2-2, with 9 bases lining up with TRBD2. The V gene end was trimmed by 0 bases and the J gene end by 2 bases; junction bases not matched to a gene: 4. Looked up from germline, CDR1 is LGHNA and CDR2 is YNFKEQ. This CDR3 has 17 residues.

This clonotype was detected ten times or more. The chain employs TRBV7-9 and TRBJ2-3; perhaps TRBD2 as D (6 bases). CDR1 is SEHNR, CDR2 FQNEAQ, per germline (reference sequence). V dropped 11 bases and J dropped 2 bases, with 14 bases sitting between them. The length of the CDR3 is 13 residues. The CDR3 nucleotides read TGTGCCGGATGGGGGGTGAACACAGATACGCAGTATTTT. The encoded protein is CAGWGVNTDTQYF. Combining the CDR3 with reference TRBV7-9 and TRBJ2-3 gives the whole variable domain DTGVSQNPRHKITKRGQNVTFRCDPISEHNRLYWYRQTLGQGPEFLTYFQNEAQLEKSRLLSDRFSAERPKGSFSTLEIQRTEQGDSAMYLCAGWGVNTDTQYFGPGTRLTVL.

V usage is TRBV18 and J usage is TRBJ2-1; the D gene could be TRBD1 or TRBD2 (5 bases each). V gave up 4 bases and J gave up 10 bases, with 23 bases separating them. CDR1 and CDR2 from the germline V gene are KGHSH and LQKENI. The CDR3 is 16 amino acids. CDR3 in DNA: TGTGCCAGCTCACTGATGGGGCAGAGCGACTACATAGAGCAGTTCTTC. It encodes CASSLMGQSDYIEQFF.

This clonotype was detected only a few times. The V gene is TRBV6-6, the J gene TRBJ2-1, with TRBD1 identical over 11 bases. Germline V gives CDR1 MNHNY, CDR2 SVGAGI (reference sequence). V was clipped by 7 bases and J by 5 bases; unmatched bases: 10. CDR3 size: 16 residues. CDR3: CASTGFRDRGDNEQFF. The CDR3 bases are TGTGCCAGCACCGGATTCCGGGACAGGGGGGACAATGAGCAGTTCTTC.

This clonotype was seen ten or more times. The chain uses TRBV7-2 and TRBJ1-5; no firm D call. V was shortened by 5 bases and J by 4 bases, with 15 bases between the two germline ends. The CDR3 length is 15 residues. Germline CDR1 SGHTA, CDR2 FQGNSA. The DNA of the CDR3 is TGTGCCAGCAGCCCCCGGCGAGGGCAAAATCAGCCCCAGCATTTT. Protein: CASSPRRGQNQPQHF.

The chain combines TRBV15 with TRBJ1-6; a possible D gene is TRBD1 (5 bases). With 5 bases removed from V and 10 bases from J, the gap between germline ends came to 12 bases. Germline V gene lookup returns CDR1 LNHNV and CDR2 YYDKDF (reference sequence). The CDR3 has 13 amino acids. The CDR3 sequence is CATSARGDSPLHF. For the CDR3, the DNA is TGTGCCACCAGCGCCAGAGGGGACTCACCCCTCCACTTT.

V is TRBV20-1 and J is TRBJ2-2, with D possibly matching TRBD1 (6 bases). Germline V CDR1 and CDR2: DFQATT, SNEGSKA (reference sequence). The CDR3 contains 16 residues. Between the trimmed V and J ends, which lost 2 bases and 4 bases, there was a span of 17 bases. CDR3 protein: CSARSYRQETTGELFF. CDR3 in DNA: TGCAGTGCTAGAAGTTATCGACAGGAAACCACCGGGGAGCTGTTTTTT.

This clonotype showed up just a few times. The rearrangement links TRBV9 to TRBJ2-3; D possibly uses TRBD1 or TRBD2 (6 bases each). CDR3 length equals 15 residues. The ends were cut back, 0 bases at V and 6 bases at J, with 14 bases in the middle. Germline CDR1 and CDR2: SGDLS and YYNGEE. Written as DNA, the CDR3 is TGTGCCAGCAGCGTAGGAGGAGGGACATTTGATACGCAGTATTTT. This gives the protein CASSVGGGTFDTQYF. Using reference TRBV9 and TRBJ2-3 for the parts outside the CDR3, the full variable domain is DSGVTQTPKHLITATGQRVTLRCSPRSGDLSVYWYQQSLDQGLQFLIQYYNGEERAKGNILERFSAQQFPDLHSELNLSSLELGDSALYFCASSVGGGTFDTQYFGPGTRLTVL.

The V call is TRBV27, the J call TRBJ1-1; possible D gene TRBD1, 5 bases. CDR3 length equals 15 residues. V was pared by 2 bases and J by 8 bases, with 18 bases between. CDR1 is MNHEY and CDR2 is SMNVEV in the germline V gene (reference sequence). The CDR3 nucleotides are TGTGCCAGCAGTTTAAGGAGGGGCTCTCCCGGGGAAGCTTTCTTT. The encoded protein is CASSLRRGSPGEAFF.

This chain links TRBV10-3 with TRBJ1-3; D is ambiguous. Per the germline V gene, CDR1 is ENHRY and CDR2 is SYGVKD. There are 13 residues in the CDR3. V shed 6 bases and J shed 4 bases, with 10 bases lying between them. CDR3 amino acids: CAIRDSGGNTIYF. CDR3 DNA: TGTGCCATCAGGGATTCGGGCGGAAACACCATATATTTT.

The V and J genes are TRBV6-1 and TRBJ1-4; unclear D gene. V was pared by 2 bases and J by 4 bases, with 11 bases between. The CDR3 loop spans 15 amino acids. Germline CDR1 reads MNHNS; CDR2 reads SASEGT. The CDR3 here is CASSESGLINEKLFF. DNA of the CDR3: TGTGCCAGCAGTGAATCAGGACTGATTAATGAAAAACTGTTTTTT.

The genes are TRBV6-1 and TRBJ1-3, with 7 bases lining up with TRBD1. V lost 2 bases, J lost 0 bases, and 7 bases stayed unmatched. There are 17 residues in the CDR3. The V gene's germline CDR1 is MNHNS and CDR2 SASEGT. Here the CDR3 reads CASSERDSEFSGNTIYF. DNA for the CDR3: TGTGCCAGCAGTGAACGGGACAGCGAGTTCTCTGGAAACACCATATATTTT.

The CDR3 DNA reads TGCAGTGCTAGAGCTCCAGGTTGGGATACGCAGTATTTT. Protein sequence: CSARAPGWDTQYF. This chain uses TRBV20-1 with TRBJ2-3; unclear D gene. V was pared by 1 base and J by 6 bases, with 11 bases between. The germline V gene has CDR1 DFQATT and CDR2 SNEGSKA (reference sequence). The CDR3 has 13 amino acids.

The V gene is TRBV2, the J gene TRBJ1-1, with D perhaps matching TRBD1 (5 bases). V was cut by 7 bases and J by 2 bases, with 11 bases left in between. Germline values: CDR1 SNHLY, CDR2 FYNNEI. This CDR3 has 13 amino acids. The CDR3 DNA is TGTGCCAGCATGACAGACCAAAACACTGAAGCTTTCTTT. This sequence encodes CASMTDQNTEAFF.

This clonotype turned up a few times. V is TRBV7-9 and J is TRBJ2-5; D unclear. Germline V CDR1 and CDR2: SEHNR, FQNEAQ (reference sequence). The ends were cut back, 5 bases at V and 7 bases at J, with 14 bases in the middle. The CDR3 covers 13 residues. CDR3 sequence: CASSRGGSPTQYF. For the CDR3, the DNA is TGTGCCAGCAGCCGAGGTGGATCACCGACCCAGTACTTC.

The chain joins TRBV30 to TRBJ2-3; no clear D. This CDR3 has 13 amino acids. Germline V gene sequence: CDR1 GTSNPN, CDR2 SVGIG (reference sequence). Trimming took 4 bases from V and 5 from J, leaving 13 bases between them. The CDR3 region is CAWKTVMIDTQYF. The DNA for the CDR3 is TGTGCCTGGAAGACGGTGATGATAGATACGCAGTATTTT.

The chain recombines TRBV11-2 with TRBJ2-5; no clear D. V lost 5 bases and J 5 bases, leaving 9 bases between the germline ends. The CDR3 totals 12 residues. Germline V gene data show CDR1 as SGHAT and CDR2 as FQNNGV. This CDR3 reads CASSPHWETQYF. CDR3 in DNA: TGTGCCAGCAGCCCCCATTGGGAGACCCAGTACTTC.

This clonotype has a handful of counts. In nucleotides, the CDR3 is TGTGCCAGTAGTAGGACGGACGGCTATGGCTACACCTTC. Protein product: CASSRTDGYGYTF. This chain connects TRBV19 to TRBJ1-2; D is unresolved. The V gene's germline CDR1 is LNHDA and CDR2 SQIVND (reference sequence). The CDR3 covers 13 residues. With 4 bases removed from V and 4 bases from J, the gap between germline ends came to 10 bases.

V usage is TRBV7-2 and J usage is TRBJ2-1, with 10 bases identical to TRBD2. CDR1 is SGHTA and CDR2 is FQGNSA in the germline V gene. The CDR3 extends over 15 amino acids. The junction had 5 bases not matched to a gene; V was cut back by 5 bases and J by 4 bases. In DNA, the CDR3 is TGTGCCAGCAGCCGCGTAGCGGGAGGTTACAATGAGCAGTTCTTC. Its translation: CASSRVAGGYNEQFF.

The chain couples TRBV6-6 to TRBJ2-3; weak D call: TRBD1 (5 bases). The CDR3 sequence is 14 residues long. V was pared by 8 bases and J by 2 bases, with 14 bases between. Germline CDR1 reads MNHNY; CDR2 reads SVGAGI (reference sequence). The CDR3 is CASGRRGLTDTQYF. The CDR3 DNA reads as TGTGCCAGCGGCAGAAGGGGCCTCACAGATACGCAGTATTTT.

The V and J genes are TRBV10-1 and TRBJ1-1; no clear D. The V and J ends lost 10 bases and 1 base respectively, with 22 bases between them. The CDR3 runs to 16 residues. Germline V gene data show CDR1 as WNHNN and CDR2 as SYGVQD (reference sequence). This chain's CDR3 is CAIDRAHVLWNTEAFF. CDR3 nucleotide sequence: TGCGCCATAGACCGTGCCCATGTATTATGGAACACTGAAGCTTTCTTT.

The J gene is TRBJ1-1, the V gene TRBV20-1; a possible D gene is TRBD1 (6 bases). V gave up 4 bases and J gave up 0 bases, with 9 bases separating them. The germline gives CDR1 DFQATT, CDR2 SNEGSKA (reference sequence). The CDR3 totals 13 residues. The CDR3: CSATGTLNTEAFF. CDR3 nucleotide sequence: TGCAGTGCTACCGGGACACTGAACACTGAAGCTTTCTTT.

This clonotype was picked up many times. The gene calls are TRBV7-2 and TRBJ1-1, with D perhaps matching TRBD1 (6 bases). This CDR3 comprises 14 residues. Germline values: CDR1 SGHTA, CDR2 FQGNSA. Trimming left V 5 bases short and J 1 base short, with 11 bases between. The CDR3 bases are TGTGCCAGCAGCGATCAGGGGTGGAACACTGAAGCTTTCTTT. It is translated as CASSDQGWNTEAFF.